These T cell receptor beta chains were read from a single sample in a study of blood T cell repertoires in COVID-19. The repertoire was sequenced with immunoSEQ multiplex PCR; TCRdb's copy has only in-frame clones and lacks some. The sample shows about 38,000 clones, about 82% of them seen only once. The sequenced sample was peripheral blood. These receptors were taken from a man aged 50 to 60 with active COVID-19. The CDR3 runs from the conserved cysteine through the conserved F or W. Fields, in order: clone size, J gene, D gene, V gene, CDR3 protein, CDR3 DNA. D genes are given only for firm matches. Not every row has a clone size; where given, it reads once, few, many or a size class.

clone size: NA; J gene: TRBJ1-4; D gene: NA; V gene: TRBV27; CDR3 protein: CASSSLGQSLGEKLFF; CDR3 DNA: TGTGCCAGCAGTTCTCTGGGACAATCGTTGGGTGAAAAACTGTTTTTT
clone size: NA; J gene: TRBJ2-1; D gene: TRBD2; V gene: TRBV6-2/TRBV6-3; CDR3 protein: CASSSRAGGRNEQFF; CDR3 DNA: TGTGCCAGCAGTTCGCGAGCGGGGGGGAGGAATGAGCAGTTCTTC
clone size: NA; J gene: TRBJ2-6; D gene: NA; V gene: TRBV7-9; CDR3 protein: CASRDSVVSGANVLTF; CDR3 DNA: TGTGCCAGCAGAGATTCAGTGGTCTCTGGGGCCAACGTCCTGACTTTC
clone size: NA; J gene: TRBJ1-3; D gene: NA; V gene: TRBV28; CDR3 protein: CASTLSLSGNTIYF; CDR3 DNA: TGTGCCAGCACCTTATCCCTCTCTGGAAACACCATATATTTT
clone size: once; J gene: TRBJ1-1; D gene: NA; V gene: TRBV7-9; CDR3 protein: CASSLEIGQNTEAFF; CDR3 DNA: TGTGCCAGCAGCTTAGAAATAGGACAGAACACTGAAGCTTTCTTT
clone size: NA; J gene: TRBJ2-5; D gene: NA; V gene: TRBV3-1/TRBV3-2; CDR3 protein: CASSQSSGGWRETQYF; CDR3 DNA: TGTGCCAGCAGCCAATCCTCTGGTGGGTGGCGGGAGACCCAGTACTTC
clone size: NA; J gene: TRBJ1-1; D gene: TRBD1; V gene: TRBV3-1/TRBV3-2; CDR3 protein: CASSQGQGPIEAFF; CDR3 DNA: TGTGCCAGCAGCCAGGGACAGGGGCCAATTGAAGCTTTCTTT
clone size: NA; J gene: TRBJ2-1; D gene: TRBD2; V gene: TRBV10-3; CDR3 protein: CAIGQGLAPFF; CDR3 DNA: TGTGCCATTGGTCAGGGACTAGCTCCGTTCTTC
clone size: once; J gene: TRBJ2-3; D gene: NA; V gene: TRBV10-1; CDR3 protein: CASSESSVEGAQYF; CDR3 DNA: TGCGCCAGCAGTGAGTCTTCAGTTGAGGGGGCGCAGTATTTT
clone size: NA; J gene: TRBJ2-1; D gene: NA; V gene: TRBV7-6; CDR3 protein: CASTIAGSSYNEQFF; CDR3 DNA: TGTGCCAGCACCATTGCGGGGAGCTCCTACAATGAGCAGTTCTTC
clone size: NA; J gene: TRBJ2-3; D gene: TRBD1; V gene: TRBV24-1; CDR3 protein: CATSVRGQGIDTQYF; CDR3 DNA: TGTGCCACCAGTGTGCGCGGACAGGGAATAGATACGCAGTATTTT
clone size: NA; J gene: TRBJ2-7; D gene: TRBD1; V gene: TRBV11-2; CDR3 protein: CASSPYQGVGQYF; CDR3 DNA: TGTGCCAGCAGCCCCTATCAGGGGGTCGGGCAGTACTTC
clone size: once; J gene: TRBJ1-4; D gene: TRBD1; V gene: TRBV5-4; CDR3 protein: CASSLKQGETTNEKLFF; CDR3 DNA: TGTGCCAGCAGCTTGAAACAGGGGGAGACAACTAATGAAAAACTGTTTTTT
clone size: NA; J gene: TRBJ2-6; D gene: TRBD1; V gene: TRBV5-4; CDR3 protein: CASSFGTGGASGANVLTF; CDR3 DNA: TGTGCCAGCAGCTTTGGGACAGGGGGCGCCTCAGGGGCCAACGTCCTGACTTTC
clone size: NA; J gene: TRBJ2-2; D gene: NA; V gene: TRBV7-8; CDR3 protein: CASSGAADHTGELFF; CDR3 DNA: TGTGCCAGCAGCGGCGCGGCAGACCACACCGGGGAGCTGTTTTTT
clone size: NA; J gene: TRBJ1-2; D gene: TRBD1; V gene: TRBV7-9; CDR3 protein: CASSLARDRVIYGYTF; CDR3 DNA: TGTGCCAGCAGCTTAGCGAGGGACAGGGTGATCTATGGCTACACCTTC
clone size: NA; J gene: TRBJ2-3; D gene: TRBD2; V gene: TRBV27; CDR3 protein: CASSLLERTSGGHLGTGTQYF; CDR3 DNA: TGTGCCAGCAGTTTACTCGAGCGGACTAGCGGGGGCCATCTTGGGACTGGTACGCAGTATTTT
clone size: NA; J gene: TRBJ1-4; D gene: NA; V gene: TRBV18; CDR3 protein: CASSPKTGLTNEKLFF; CDR3 DNA: TGTGCCAGCTCACCTAAGACGGGATTGACTAATGAAAAACTGTTTTTT
clone size: once; J gene: TRBJ1-2; D gene: TRBD1; V gene: TRBV27; CDR3 protein: CASSLWGTGGNYGYTF; CDR3 DNA: TGTGCCAGCAGTTTATGGGGGACAGGGGGAAACTATGGCTACACCTTC
clone size: NA; J gene: TRBJ2-7; D gene: NA; V gene: TRBV7-2; CDR3 protein: CASSRGYEQYF; CDR3 DNA: TGTGCCAGCAGCCGGGGGTACGAGCAGTACTTC
clone size: NA; J gene: TRBJ2-7; D gene: TRBD1; V gene: TRBV9; CDR3 protein: CASSVEQGSTYEQYF; CDR3 DNA: TGTGCCAGCAGCGTAGAACAGGGGTCAACCTACGAGCAGTACTTC
clone size: NA; J gene: TRBJ2-3; D gene: NA; V gene: TRBV7-9; CDR3 protein: CASSVSGDTQYF; CDR3 DNA: TGTGCCAGCAGCGTCTCAGGGGATACGCAGTATTTT
clone size: NA; J gene: TRBJ1-6; D gene: NA; V gene: TRBV7-2; CDR3 protein: CASSSRRGELHF; CDR3 DNA: TGTGCCAGCAGCTCACGGCGGGGCGAACTCCACTTT
clone size: NA; J gene: TRBJ2-7; D gene: NA; V gene: TRBV13; CDR3 protein: CASSFRGSSYEQYF; CDR3 DNA: TGTGCCAGCAGCTTCCGGGGAAGCTCCTACGAGCAGTACTTC
clone size: NA; J gene: TRBJ1-2; D gene: TRBD1; V gene: TRBV9; CDR3 protein: CASSSNRGLNYGYTF; CDR3 DNA: TGTGCCAGCAGCTCCAACAGGGGGCTAAACTATGGCTACACCTTC
clone size: NA; J gene: TRBJ2-7; D gene: TRBD1; V gene: TRBV2; CDR3 protein: CASSLRQGGSYEQYF; CDR3 DNA: TGTGCCAGCAGTCTACGACAGGGGGGCTCCTACGAGCAGTACTTC
clone size: once; J gene: TRBJ1-4; D gene: TRBD1; V gene: TRBV24-1; CDR3 protein: CATSDSKQGAANEKLFF; CDR3 DNA: TGTGCCACCAGTGATTCGAAACAGGGGGCGGCTAATGAAAAACTGTTTTTT
clone size: NA; J gene: TRBJ2-7; D gene: NA; V gene: TRBV10-2; CDR3 protein: CASSATGFSYEQYF; CDR3 DNA: TGCGCCAGCAGCGCCACAGGGTTCTCCTACGAGCAGTACTTC
clone size: NA; J gene: TRBJ2-1; D gene: TRBD2; V gene: TRBV18; CDR3 protein: CASSRSGGVDNEQFF; CDR3 DNA: TGTGCCAGCTCACGTAGCGGGGGGGTCGACAATGAGCAGTTCTTC
clone size: NA; J gene: TRBJ1-4; D gene: NA; V gene: TRBV15; CDR3 protein: CATSPTPGGFPNEKLFF; CDR3 DNA: TGTGCCACCAGTCCCACCCCTGGAGGGTTCCCAAATGAAAAACTGTTTTTT
clone size: NA; J gene: TRBJ2-1; D gene: TRBD1; V gene: TRBV6-2/TRBV6-3; CDR3 protein: CASSPQGVEQFF; CDR3 DNA: TGTGCCAGCAGTCCACAGGGGGTTGAGCAGTTCTTC
clone size: NA; J gene: TRBJ2-3; D gene: TRBD2; V gene: TRBV13; CDR3 protein: CASSLGEGLADRLTDTQYF; CDR3 DNA: TGTGCCAGCAGCTTGGGGGAGGGACTAGCGGACCGACTCACAGATACGCAGTATTTT
clone size: NA; J gene: TRBJ2-7; D gene: NA; V gene: TRBV29-1; CDR3 protein: CSVAQGGYEQYF; CDR3 DNA: TGCAGCGTGGCCCAGGGGGGCTACGAGCAGTACTTC
clone size: NA; J gene: TRBJ2-1; D gene: TRBD2; V gene: TRBV10-1; CDR3 protein: CASSPGGSSYNEQFF; CDR3 DNA: TGCGCCAGCAGCCCCGGGGGGAGCTCCTACAATGAGCAGTTCTTC
clone size: NA; J gene: TRBJ1-1; D gene: NA; V gene: TRBV2; CDR3 protein: CAIESWNTEAFF; CDR3 DNA: TGTGCCATTGAGTCTTGGAACACTGAAGCTTTCTTT
clone size: NA; J gene: TRBJ2-1; D gene: NA; V gene: TRBV27; CDR3 protein: CASSFEGGDEQFF; CDR3 DNA: TGTGCCAGCAGTTTTGAGGGTGGCGATGAGCAGTTCTTC
clone size: NA; J gene: TRBJ1-3; D gene: NA; V gene: TRBV18; CDR3 protein: CASSPGGRNTIYF; CDR3 DNA: TGTGCCAGCTCACCGGGGGGGAGAAACACCATATATTTT
clone size: once; J gene: TRBJ2-1; D gene: NA; V gene: TRBV19; CDR3 protein: CASSKASSYNEQFF; CDR3 DNA: TGTGCCAGTAGTAAGGCTAGCAGTTACAATGAGCAGTTCTTC
clone size: NA; J gene: TRBJ2-4; D gene: TRBD1; V gene: TRBV28; CDR3 protein: CASSLGQTLNIQYF; CDR3 DNA: TGTGCCAGCAGTCTGGGACAGACCTTAAACATTCAGTACTTC
clone size: NA; J gene: TRBJ2-1; D gene: NA; V gene: TRBV18; CDR3 protein: CASSPWPGKEQFF; CDR3 DNA: TGTGCCAGCTCACCATGGCCGGGGAAGGAGCAGTTCTTC